This TCR beta chain was identified in a study of somatic mutations in cytotoxic T cells in rheumatoid arthritis (TCRdb year 2017). With respect to the entire study: Right after diagnosis and prior to the start of any treatment, roughly 30 ml EDTA of peripheral blood was drawn from patients. Median age was essentially the same in the patient group and the control group. TCRB deep sequencing covered some 65 patients with rheumatoid arthritis along with 20 to 25 healthy controls. A FACSAria II or Sony SH800 was used to flow-sort some V beta antibody-stained T-cell populations at nearly 100% purity, and TCRB sequencing was also done on sorted V beta1+ cells. To characterize clonality, the study used TCRB deep sequencing while asking whether somatic mutations are carried by expanded CD8+ T-cell clones in newly diagnosed, untreated rheumatoid arthritis.

With respect to this clone: Its antigen remains undetermined. The sample holds no much larger clone one base away, and base qualities are not on file.

Results the study describes overall, beyond this receptor: An increase of CD8+ clonality with age was seen in patients (Spearman r ~ 0.47) but not in healthy controls. The largest CD8+ clone made up more than 20% of CD8+ cells in about an eighth of the 65 patients, and blood and synovial fluid shared several identical CD8+ TCRB sequences. CD8+ T-cell clonality did not differ significantly between rheumatoid arthritis patients and age-matched healthy controls. No adjustment for multiple comparisons was made for the slight TRBV07 underrepresentation in patients. The antigen targets of the expanded CD8+ clones were unknown, and absence from virus-specific databases did not rule out viral specificity.

CDR1 and CDR2, looked up from the germline V gene (reference sequence), are LNHDA and SQIVND. From its cysteine to its phenylalanine, the CDR3 spans 15 amino acids. The entry retains the CDR3 DNA only, 45 bases that are in frame from base 1. The V and J ends are trimmed by 0 bases and 2 bases, leaving 11 bases between them. Sequencing of TCRB CDR3 was done on genomic DNA with the immunoSEQ assay. The original methods were these. Only a few patient CD8+ clones larger than 1% matched published virus-specific TCRB sequences when compared against them. Nothing other than productive TCRB rearrangements was included in the analyses. Clonality was expressed as a Shannon entropy-based productive clonality index, with each clone defined by a unique TCRB CDR3 sequence. To calculate repertoire overlap between two samples, the template counts of each clone were considered relative to each sample's total templates. V-gene usage from TCRB sequencing and V-gene usage measured by flow cytometry were correlated (Spearman r of around 0.6). In TCRdb, the immuneACCESS table is reduced to in-frame sequences with V and J assigned. These tables do not hold every clone; where another copy was compared, an unresolved V gene accounts for under half, and the others remain unexplained. The D gene and trimming were derived from the DNA, and the V and J assignments and clone size from that table. For this sample the table gives more than 8,000 clones, of which around 84% were detected only once. 9.5% to 13% of the sample comes from the top ten.

Positive magnetic bead selection on an AutoMACS was used to isolate CD4+ and CD8+ cells, with flow cytometry used to check purity. After a first flow cytometry screen using a TCR V beta antibody panel, clonal expansions were characterized through TCRB deep sequencing of sorted CD8+ fractions. Isolation of peripheral blood mononuclear cells was done through Ficoll-Paque PLUS density gradient separation. DNA from CD4-enriched, CD8-enriched or PBMC samples was extracted using Nucleospin Tissue or Tissue XS kits and then quantified on a Qubit 2.0 fluorometer. Specimen: CD8+ T cells sorted from blood. This clonotype was obtained from an adult with rheumatoid arthritis. The rearranged chain carries TRBV19 and TRBJ2-7, with a weak D call of TRBD1 (6 bases match). The DNA is TGTGCCAGTAGTATAGAGGACAGATATGCCTACGAGCAGTACTTC. It codes for CASSIEDRYAYEQYF.